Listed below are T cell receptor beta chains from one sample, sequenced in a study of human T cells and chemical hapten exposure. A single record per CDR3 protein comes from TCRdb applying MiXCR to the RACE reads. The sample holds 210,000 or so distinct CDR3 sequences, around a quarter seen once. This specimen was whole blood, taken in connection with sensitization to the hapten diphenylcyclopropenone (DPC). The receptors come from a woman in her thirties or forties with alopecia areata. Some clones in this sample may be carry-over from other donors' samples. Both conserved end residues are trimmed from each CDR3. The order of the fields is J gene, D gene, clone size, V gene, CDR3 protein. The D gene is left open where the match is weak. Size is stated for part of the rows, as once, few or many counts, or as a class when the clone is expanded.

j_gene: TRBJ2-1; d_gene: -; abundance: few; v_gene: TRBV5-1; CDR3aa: ASSSGLGQEQF
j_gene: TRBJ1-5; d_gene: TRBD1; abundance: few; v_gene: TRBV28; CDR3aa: ASSLGTGNQPQH
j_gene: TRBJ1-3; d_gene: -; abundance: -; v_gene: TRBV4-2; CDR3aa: ASSQDQRGGYGNTIY
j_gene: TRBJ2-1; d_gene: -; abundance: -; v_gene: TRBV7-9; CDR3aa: ASSQGTDYNEQF
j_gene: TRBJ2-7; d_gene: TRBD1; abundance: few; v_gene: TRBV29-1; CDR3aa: SVEMETGQGWRY
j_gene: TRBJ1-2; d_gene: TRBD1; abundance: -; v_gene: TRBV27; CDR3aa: ASSQQGAGGYT
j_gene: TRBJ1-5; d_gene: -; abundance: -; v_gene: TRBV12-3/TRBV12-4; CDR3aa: ASTSVWDQPQH
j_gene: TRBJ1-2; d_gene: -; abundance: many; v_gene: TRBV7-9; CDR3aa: ASSLAGGYGYT
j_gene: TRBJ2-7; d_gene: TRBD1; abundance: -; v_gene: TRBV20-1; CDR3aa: SARRDRGYEQY
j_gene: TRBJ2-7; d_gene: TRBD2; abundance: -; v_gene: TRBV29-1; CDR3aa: SAATPTGGYEQY
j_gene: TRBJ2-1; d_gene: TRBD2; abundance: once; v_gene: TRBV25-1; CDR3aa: ASSEWTSGSSYNEQF
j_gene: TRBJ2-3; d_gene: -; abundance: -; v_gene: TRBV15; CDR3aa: ATSSEGPDTQY
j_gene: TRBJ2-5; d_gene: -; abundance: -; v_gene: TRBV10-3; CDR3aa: ATDSPGETQY
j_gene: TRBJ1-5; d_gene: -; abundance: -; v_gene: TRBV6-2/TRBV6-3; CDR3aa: ASSYPSAANQPQH
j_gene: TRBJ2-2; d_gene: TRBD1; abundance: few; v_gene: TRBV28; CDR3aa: ASRDRGFTGELF
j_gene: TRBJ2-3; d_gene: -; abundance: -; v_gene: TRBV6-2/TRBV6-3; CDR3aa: ASILAPGGRQY
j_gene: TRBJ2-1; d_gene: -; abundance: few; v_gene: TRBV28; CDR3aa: ASSLASGNEQF
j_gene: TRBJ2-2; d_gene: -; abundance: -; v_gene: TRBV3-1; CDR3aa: ASSQDIAGERELF
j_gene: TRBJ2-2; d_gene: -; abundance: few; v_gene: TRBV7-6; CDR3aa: ASSNVRGGGELF